The 29 T cell receptor beta chains in this list originate from one sample, sequenced in a study of tumor and adjacent non-tumor tissue in lung cancer. TCRbeta libraries were built with three rounds of nested PCR, modified from ARM-PCR. MiXCR, run by TCRdb on the multiplex PCR reads, gives a single entry per CDR3 protein. The table lists over 100,000 distinct CDR3 sequences, about 64% of them singletons. RNA was extracted from bulk tissue without any cell sorting. The normal lung tissue was taken more than 3 cm from the tumor edge. The material sequenced was distant non-tumor lung tissue. The receptors come from a man aged 60-69 years with non-small cell lung cancer.

In regard to this clonotype: A much larger clonotype is one base distant, so this may be a read error. The chain uses TRBV5-6 and TRBJ2-1, with TRBD2 matching 8 bases. The germline V gene encodes CDR1 SGHDT and CDR2 YYEEEE. The CDR3 spans 16 residues. As DNA, the CDR3 is TGTGTCAGCAGCTTGGAGGGCGGGAGGAGGGACAATGAGCAGTTCTTC. Translating it yields CVSSLEGGRRDNEQFF.

Worth noting for this clonotype: The junction and the germline gene differ at one end; a read error may be behind it. The chain is built from TRBV4-2 and TRBJ1-5; TRBD1 might be the D (6 bases). The germline gives CDR1 LGHNA, CDR2 YNFKEQ. The CDR3 sequence is 15 residues long. Written as DNA, the CDR3 is TGTGCCAGCAGCGCTAGCAGGGGCTTTAATCAACCCCAGCATTTT. It translates to CASSASRGFNQPQHF.

About this clonotype itself: A much larger clone lies a single base off, so this may be a read error. This sequence joins TRBV20-1 and TRBJ2-1; D gene unclear. V lost 5 bases and J lost 6, with 14 bases in between. The germline V gene has CDR1 DFQATT and CDR2 SNEGSKA (reference sequence). The CDR3 is 13 residues long. In DNA form, the CDR3 reads TGCAGTGCTCCCATTTTGCCACGCAATGAGCAGTTCTTC. This sequence encodes CSAPILPRNEQFF.

A few counts support this clonotype. The J gene is TRBJ2-2, the V gene TRBV18; 10 bases line up with TRBD1. The CDR3 sequence is 16 residues long. Germline V gene lookup returns CDR1 KGHSH and CDR2 LQKENI. V shed 1 base, J shed 3 bases, and the junction held 2 bases outside the gene matches. The CDR3 bases are TGTGCCAGCTCACCACGGGGGACAGGGGACACCGGGGAGCTGTTTTTT. Protein sequence: CASSPRGTGDTGELFF.

Comments on this clonotype: One end of the junction fails to match germline, which may point to a read error. The chain carries TRBV10-3 and TRBJ2-2, with D maybe TRBD1 (6 bases). CDR1 is ENHRY, CDR2 SYGVKD, per germline. This CDR3 spans 16 amino acids. DNA of the CDR3: TGTCCCATCAGACGCGTGACAGGCCTGAACACAGGGGAGCTGTTTTTT. It translates to CPIRRVTGLNTGELFF.

Comments on this clonotype: Likely a read error: the CDR3 ends without its conserved phenylalanine or tryptophan. The V gene is TRBV5-4, the J gene TRBJ2-1; 7 nucleotides match TRBD2. The CDR3 extends over 13 amino acids. The germline gives CDR1 SGHNT, CDR2 YYREEE (reference sequence). Losses at the gene ends were 4 bases for V and 9 bases for J; bases not matched to a gene: 7. The CDR3 loop reads CASSIHTSVEQFL. The DNA of the CDR3 is TGTGCCAGCAGCATCCACACTAGCGTTGAGCAGTTCCTC.

In this sample, this clonotype turned up many times. The chain joins TRBV6-5 to TRBJ2-1; 8 bases fit TRBD2. V gave up 6 bases and J gave up 3 bases; unmatched junction bases: 7. Germline-derived CDR1 and CDR2 are MNHEY and SVGAGI. The CDR3 loop spans 15 amino acids. Here the CDR3 reads CASSPPGGFYNEQFF. The CDR3 region has the DNA TGTGCCAGCAGCCCTCCGGGAGGGTTCTACAATGAGCAGTTCTTC.

There are a few counts of this clonotype. The rearrangement links TRBV4-1 to TRBJ2-3; 11 positions agree with TRBD2. The CDR3 is 18 amino acids. Trimming took 6 bases from V and 2 from J; bases not matched to a gene: 13. Germline CDR1 is MGHRA and CDR2 is YSYEKL. In DNA form, the CDR3 reads TGCGCCAGCAGGCAACGGGCTAGCGGGGGGCCCTCCACAGATACGCAGTATTTT. It encodes CASRQRASGGPSTDTQYF.

Details on this clonotype: As the CDR3 is not closed by the conserved phenylalanine or tryptophan, this likely results from a read error. The chain couples TRBV12-3 or TRBV12-4 to TRBJ2-5; D unresolved. Trimming left V 3 bases short and J 7 bases short, with 9 bases between. The CDR3 contains 12 residues. DNA for the CDR3: TGTGCCAGCAGTTTGCGTCGAGGGACCCAGTACCTC. Its translation is CASSLRRGTQYL.

This clonotype is categorized as large. The rearrangement uses TRBV11-2 and TRBJ2-3; TRBD1 aligns across 8 bases. CDR1 is SGHAT and CDR2 is FQNNGV in the germline V gene. Trimming took 5 bases from V and 4 from J; bases not matched to a gene: 5. This CDR3 is 14 amino acids long. The CDR3, as DNA: TGTGCCAGCAGCAAAGGACAGGGTTCAGATACGCAGTATTTT. This translates into CASSKGQGSDTQYF.

On this clonotype itself: One end of the junction fails to match germline, which may point to a read error. The chain joins TRBV4-1 to TRBJ2-1; D is unresolved. The CDR3 length is 14 residues. Germline assignment: CDR1 MGHRA and CDR2 YSYEKL. As DNA, the CDR3 is TGCACCAGCAGCCAAGATCTACCTAATAATGAGCAGTTCTTC. It yields the protein CTSSQDLPNNEQFF.

A word on this clonotype: Germline and junction disagree at one end, which may indicate a read error. The chain uses TRBV4-3 and TRBJ2-2; no reliable D call. The CDR3 is 14 residues long. Germline V gene lookup returns CDR1 LGHNA and CDR2 YSLEER. The CDR3 DNA is TGCGCCAGCAGCCGGACCCCTATCACCAGGGAGCTGTTTTTT. Translation gives CASSRTPITRELFF.

As concerns this clonotype: Likely a read error: the CDR3 ends without its conserved phenylalanine or tryptophan. The V call is TRBV29-1, the J call TRBJ2-1; D is tentatively TRBD1 or TRBD2 (5 bases each). The CDR3 is 12 amino acids. V lost 6 bases, J lost 7 bases, and 13 bases lay in between. Germline-derived CDR1 and CDR2 are SQVTM and ANQGSEA. CDR3 sequence (DNA): TGCAGCGTCAATGGGGACGAGAATGAGCAGTTCTCC. Its protein is CSVNGDENEQFS.

In regard to this clonotype: This could be a read error, since a much larger clone is one nucleotide away. The genes are TRBV5-6 and TRBJ2-5, with D possibly being TRBD1 (5 bases). CDR1 SGHDT and CDR2 YYEEEE come from the germline V gene. The CDR3 is 14 residues long. CDR3 nucleotide sequence: TGTGCCAGCAGCTCTCCTCAGGGAAAAGAGACCAAGTACTTC. Translating gives CASSSPQGKETKYF.

Regarding this clonotype: One end of the junction fails to match germline, which may point to a read error. The V gene is TRBV6-1, the J gene TRBJ2-3, with D tentatively TRBD1 or TRBD2 (5 bases each). Germline CDR1 is MNHNS and CDR2 is SASEGT. The CDR3 runs to 16 residues. The CDR3 loop is CAISEGPAVSTDKQYF. CDR3 sequence (DNA): TGTGCCATCAGTGAGGGACCAGCAGTTAGCACAGATAAGCAGTATTTT.

The V gene is TRBV5-8, the J gene TRBJ2-3; D may be TRBD1 (6 bases). The germline CDR1 and CDR2 sequences are SGHTS and YDEGEE. The CDR3 length is 14 residues. V lost 3 bases and J lost 9, with 17 bases in between. CDR3 residues: CASSSLNTRGTQYF. In DNA form, the CDR3 reads TGTGCCAGCAGCTCACTCAATACAAGGGGGACGCAGTATTTT.

Comments on this clonotype: The junction does not match germline at one end; this may be a read error. The chain is built from TRBV11-1 and TRBJ2-3; perhaps TRBD2 as D (5 bases). The CDR3 is 15 amino acids. Germline V gives CDR1 SGHAT, CDR2 FQDESV (reference sequence). DNA for the CDR3: TGTGCCAGCAGCCTGGACTTAAATAGCACAGATACTCAGTATTTT. Translating it yields CASSLDLNSTDTQYF.

This chain uses TRBV4-1 with TRBJ1-5; D is possibly TRBD1 (6 bases). There are 15 residues in the CDR3. V was pared by 10 bases and J by 5 bases, with 21 bases between. The germline V gene encodes CDR1 MGHRA and CDR2 YSYEKL. CDR3 amino acids: CANSQVAEGDQPQHF. The DNA for the CDR3 is TGCGCCAACAGTCAAGTGGCAGAGGGGGATCAGCCCCAGCATTTT.

This clonotype appeared a few times. The chain is built from TRBV7-8 and TRBJ2-7; TRBD1 agrees at 8 bases. From germline, CDR1 is SGHVS and CDR2 FQNEAQ. Trimming removed 1 base from V and 2 bases from J; junction bases left unmatched: 10. This CDR3 has 17 amino acids. The DNA for the CDR3 is TGTGCCAGCAGCTTAGATAGAGGACAGGGAAGGGCCTACGAGCAGTACTTC. Amino acids: CASSLDRGQGRAYEQYF.

A remark on this clonotype: Being one base from a much bigger clone, this may be a read error. Since the CDR3 does not end with the conserved phenylalanine or tryptophan, this likely comes from a read error. The chain joins TRBV30 to TRBJ2-5; 10 bases are a match to TRBD2. Trimming removed 0 bases from V and 6 bases from J; junction bases left unmatched: 7. CDR1 GTSNPN and CDR2 SVGIG come from the germline V gene (reference sequence). This CDR3 comprises 15 residues. The CDR3 DNA sequence: TGTGCCTGGAGTGTCTCTAGCGGGAGTGGGAAGACCCAGTACTAC. Translating it yields CAWSVSSGSGKTQYY.

By sample share, this clonotype is medium-sized. V gene TRBV20-1 combines with J gene TRBJ2-7; 7 positions agree with TRBD2. The CDR3 is 12 residues long. Losses at the gene ends were 5 bases for V and 5 bases for J; bases not matched to a gene: 6. Germline CDR1 is DFQATT and CDR2 is SNEGSKA (reference sequence). This CDR3 is CSAARDYDEQYF. The DNA for the CDR3 is TGCAGTGCTGCCCGGGACTACGACGAGCAGTACTTC.

Note on this clonotype: A much larger clone sits a single nucleotide away, making a read error possible. The V and J genes are TRBV13 and TRBJ2-3, with D perhaps TRBD1 (5 bases). V was pared by 3 bases and J by 2 bases, with 12 bases between. CDR3 length: 15 amino acids. Germline CDR1 PRHDT, CDR2 FYEKMQ (reference sequence). The CDR3 nucleotides read TGTGCCAGCAGCTTCAGGGCAGGCGACACAGATACGCAGTATTTT. Its translation is CASSFRAGDTDTQYF.

Turning to this clonotype: This may be a read error, as it is one base from a much larger clone. The genes are TRBV20-1 and TRBJ2-3, with TRBD2 matching 10 bases. The J segment lost 2 bases and the V segment lost 3 bases, leaving 11 bases of the junction unmatched. The germline V gene has CDR1 DFQATT and CDR2 SNEGSKA (reference sequence). The CDR3 covers 17 residues. The CDR3 bases are TGCAGTGCTAGTTGGCTAGCGGGAGCACGAATCACAGATACGCAGTATTTT. This codes for CSASWLAGARITDTQYF.

Concerning this clonotype itself: An end of the junction does not agree with germline; a read error may underlie this. This sequence joins TRBV4-1 and TRBJ2-5; D gene uncertain. In germline, CDR1 is MGHRA, CDR2 YSYEKL. This CDR3 is 14 amino acids long. DNA for the CDR3: TGCGACAGCAGCCAGGATTTCGGCCAAGAGACCCAGTACTTC. Protein product: CDSSQDFGQETQYF.

Of note for this clonotype: Lacking the conserved final phenylalanine or tryptophan, this CDR3 likely reflects a read error. The chain combines TRBV12-3 or TRBV12-4 with TRBJ2-7; 9 bases align to TRBD1. Trimming took 0 bases from V and 5 from J; bases not matched to a gene: 5. The CDR3 is made up of 15 amino acids. CDR3 DNA sequence: TGTGCCAGCAGTTTAGCGCGAGGACAGGGGAACGAGCAGTACCTC. This translates into CASSLARGQGNEQYL.

Turning to this clonotype: One end of the junction is discordant with germline, which a read error may explain. In DNA, the CDR3 is TGTGCCAGCAGTAAGACTAGCGGGAGGCGGATGGGCAAAAACATTCCGTACTTC. Amino acid sequence: CASSKTSGRRMGKNIPYF. The gene calls are TRBV6-5 and TRBJ2-4; the match to TRBD2 covers 13 bases. There are 18 residues in the CDR3. Germline V gene sequence: CDR1 MNHEY, CDR2 SVGAGI.

The chain carries TRBV5-1 and TRBJ1-1; D possibly corresponds to TRBD1 (6 bases). The V end lost 4 bases, the J end lost 1 base, and 14 bases lay between the germline ends. The CDR3 length is 15 residues. The germline gives CDR1 SGHRS, CDR2 YFSETQ. Here the CDR3 DNA reads TGCGCCAGCAGCCCCAGGACAGCGTCGAACACTGAAGCTTTCTTT. This translates into CASSPRTASNTEAFF.

Comment on this clonotype: At one end the junction does not follow the germline gene, possibly because of a read error. This chain uses TRBV2 with TRBJ2-7, with 9 positions matching TRBD1. The CDR3 has 15 amino acids. CDR1 and CDR2 (germline): SNHLY, FYNNEI. CDR3: CASRGGDRVYEEQCF. The CDR3 bases are TGTGCCAGCAGAGGCGGGGACAGGGTTTACGAAGAGCAGTGCTTC.

This clonotype was seen only a few times. A much larger clone differs by one base, so this may be a read error. V gene TRBV5-4 combines with J gene TRBJ2-3; 8 positions match TRBD1. CDR3 length: 16 amino acids. From germline, CDR1 is SGHNT and CDR2 YYREEE (reference sequence). The CDR3 nucleotides are TGTGCCAGCAGCTTGGTTTCAGGGGGCTTCGCAGATACGCACTATTTT. This gives the protein CASSLVSGGFADTHYF. The complete variable domain, with remaining parts taken from reference TRBV5-4 and TRBJ2-3, reads ETGVTQSPTHLIKTRGQQVTLRCSSQSGHNTVSWYQQALGQGPQFIFQYYREEENGRGNFPPRFSGLQFPNYSSELNVNALELDDSALYLCASSLVSGGFADTHYFGPGTRLTVL.